These 10 T cell receptor beta chains were sequenced from one sample in a study of Ad26.COV2.S vaccination and SARS-CoV-2 variants. Assay: immunoSEQ multiplex PCR; the TCRdb copy retains only in-frame clones and omits some. Altogether about 400,000 clones are present, 88% being singletons, with the ten largest covering about 4%. Treatment in this sample: roughly 18 received Ad26.COV2.S at low or high dose, single or two shots; roughly five received placebo; per-sample allocation not given. Repertoires come from day 63 after the first vaccine or placebo injection. The specimen was peripheral blood, collected in a trial of Ad26.COV2.S vaccine versus placebo. The receptors originated from a person between 18 and 60 years old who received the Ad26.COV2.S COVID-19 vaccine or a placebo.

The gene calls are TRBV9 and TRBJ2-2, with 7 bases fitting TRBD2. CDR1 is SGDLS, CDR2 YYNGEE, per germline. The CDR3 extends over 14 amino acids. J lost 6 bases, V lost 1 base, and 3 bases had no gene match. CDR3 DNA sequence: TGTGCCAGCAGCGTATTACTAGCGCCCGGGGAGCTGTTTTTT. It is translated as CASSVLLAPGELFF.

The chain links TRBV6-5 to TRBJ2-7, with 9 bases fitting TRBD2. Germline CDR1 reads MNHEY; CDR2 reads SVGAGI. The CDR3 is 14 residues long. The V segment lost 7 bases and the J segment 5 bases; nucleotides outside the gene matches: 9. The CDR3 region is CASTPPGLANEQYF. DNA for the CDR3: TGTGCCAGCACCCCCCCGGGACTAGCTAACGAGCAGTACTTC.

The chain combines TRBV7-9 with TRBJ2-3, with D unresolved. Germline V gives CDR1 SEHNR, CDR2 FQNEAQ (reference sequence). There are 13 residues in the CDR3. V lost 2 bases and J 2 bases, leaving 5 bases between the germline ends. The CDR3 protein is CASSLTPTDTQYF. CDR3 in DNA: TGTGCCAGCAGCTTAACTCCCACAGATACGCAGTATTTT. Full variable domain (rest looked up from reference TRBV7-9 and TRBJ2-3): DTGVSQNPRHKITKRGQNVTFRCDPISEHNRLYWYRQTLGQGPEFLTYFQNEAQLEKSRLLSDRFSAERPKGSFSTLEIQRTEQGDSAMYLCASSLTPTDTQYFGPGTRLTVL.

The CDR3 DNA reads TGTGCCAGCAGTTACTCTGCGACTGGCTACACCTTC. Translated, it gives CASSYSATGYTF. The chain has TRBV6-5 and TRBJ1-2; the D is unclear. Looked up from germline, CDR1 is MNHEY and CDR2 is SVGAGI. V was cut by 0 bases and J by 7 bases, with 6 bases left in between. The CDR3 is made up of 12 amino acids.

Concerning this clone: The same CDR3 is also encoded by other DNA sequences in this sample. V is TRBV7-3 and J is TRBJ1-1; the D is unclear. V lost 0 bases and J 2 bases, leaving 4 bases between the germline ends. This CDR3 is built from 13 residues. CDR1 and CDR2 (germline): SGHTA, FQGTGA. CDR3 region: CASSLTSNTEAFF. CDR3 DNA: TGTGCCAGCAGCTTAACCAGCAACACTGAAGCTTTCTTT.

The CDR3, as DNA: TGCGCCAGCAGCTTGACCACAGGGAACACTGAAGCTTTCTTT. Translated, it gives CASSLTTGNTEAFF. The gene calls are TRBV5-1 and TRBJ1-1; possibly TRBD1 for D (5 bases). In germline, CDR1 is SGHRS, CDR2 YFSETQ. Trimming removed 1 base from V and 1 base from J, with 8 bases in between. This CDR3 comprises 14 residues.

The chain couples TRBV28 to TRBJ1-5; D gene uncertain. The V gene's germline CDR1 is MDHEN and CDR2 SYDVKM. The CDR3 length is 14 residues. Between the trimmed V and J ends, which lost 2 bases and 0 bases, there was a span of 5 bases. The CDR3 is CASSLPHSNQPQHF. The CDR3 nucleotides are TGTGCCAGCAGTTTACCGCATAGCAATCAGCCCCAGCATTTT.

The genes are TRBV18 and TRBJ2-1, with 11 bases identical to TRBD1. The CDR3 spans 15 residues. The V segment lost 3 bases and the J segment 5 bases; nucleotides outside the gene matches: 3. In germline, CDR1 is KGHSH, CDR2 LQKENI. The CDR3 spells CASSPGTGGDNEQFF. The CDR3 DNA is TGTGCCAGCTCACCCGGGACAGGGGGGGACAATGAGCAGTTCTTC.

Concerning this clone itself: The junction departs from germline at one end; a sequencing error may be responsible. The rearrangement links TRBV19 to TRBJ2-1, with TRBD1 identical over 12 bases. The CDR3 has 15 amino acids. Germline V CDR1 and CDR2: LNHDA, SQIVND (reference sequence). DNA for the CDR3: TGTGCCAGTAGAATAGGGGACAGGGGGCGAAATGAGCAGTTCTTC. It specifies CASRIGDRGRNEQFF.

The V call is TRBV27, the J call TRBJ2-6; D is uncertain. The germline CDR1 and CDR2 sequences are MNHEY and SMNVEV (reference sequence). The CDR3 is 15 residues long. V lost 5 bases and J lost 0, with 8 bases in between. The CDR3 region has the DNA TGTGCCAGCAGTCCTTGGGCCTCTGGGGCCAACGTCCTGACTTTC. It encodes CASSPWASGANVLTF.